Described below is a single TCR beta chain sequence and its context. With 6 bases removed from V and 1 base from J, the gap between germline ends came to 15 bases. Germline V gene sequence: CDR1 MDHEN, CDR2 SYDVKM. The CDR3 is made up of 15 amino acids. These data belong to a study of T cells in Graves' hyperthyroidism and ophthalmopathy. RNA transcripts were the template for amplifying TCR beta CDR3 regions. The TCR CDR3 first-round RT-PCR relied on the HTBI primer set. A single record per CDR3 protein comes from TCRdb applying MiXCR to the multiplex PCR reads. The sample yields about 610,000 distinct CDR3 sequences, roughly 14% seen once.

Sequences were obtained from blood. The chain has TRBV28 and TRBJ1-1; tentative D call: TRBD1 (6 bases). This sequence originates from a woman aged 40 to 49 with Graves' ophthalmopathy. The CDR3 DNA sequence: TGTGCCAGCAGACAGACCGGGACACAGAACACTGAAGCTTTCTTT. This translates into CASRQTGTQNTEAFF. Full variable domain (remainder filled in from reference TRBV28 and TRBJ1-1): DVKVTQSSRYLVKRTGEKVFLECVQDMDHENMFWYRQDPGLGLRLIYFSYDVKMKEKGDIPEGYSVSREKKERFSLILESASTNQTSMYLCASRQTGTQNTEAFFGQGTRLTVV.